Sequencing of this T cell receptor beta chain was carried out in a study of blood T cell repertoires in COVID-19. At the level of the study: Sources were T cells, B-cell-depleted T cells, or PBMCs; the material itself was cDNA or gDNA.

In the original analysis: The assay estimated nucleated cells by amplifying reference gene primers. Libraries were prepared by immunoSEQ multiplex PCR; TCRdb keeps only in-frame clonotypes and omits some of them. That table furnishes V, J and clone size, whereas the DNA furnished D and trimming. The table lists tens of thousands of clones, around 87% of them singletons. Germline V gene sequence: CDR1 SGHRS, CDR2 YFSETQ. This CDR3 has 16 amino acids. The V and J ends lost 4 bases and 2 bases respectively, with 17 bases between them. Specimen: peripheral blood. The J gene is TRBJ2-3, the V gene TRBV5-1, with a possible D match to TRBD1 (7 bases). This TCR was sampled from a human donor in a cohort sampled during active COVID-19. As DNA, the CDR3 is TGCGCCAGCAGCATACGAGGGGGCGGGGACACAGATACGCAGTATTTT. Amino acids: CASSIRGGGDTDTQYF.